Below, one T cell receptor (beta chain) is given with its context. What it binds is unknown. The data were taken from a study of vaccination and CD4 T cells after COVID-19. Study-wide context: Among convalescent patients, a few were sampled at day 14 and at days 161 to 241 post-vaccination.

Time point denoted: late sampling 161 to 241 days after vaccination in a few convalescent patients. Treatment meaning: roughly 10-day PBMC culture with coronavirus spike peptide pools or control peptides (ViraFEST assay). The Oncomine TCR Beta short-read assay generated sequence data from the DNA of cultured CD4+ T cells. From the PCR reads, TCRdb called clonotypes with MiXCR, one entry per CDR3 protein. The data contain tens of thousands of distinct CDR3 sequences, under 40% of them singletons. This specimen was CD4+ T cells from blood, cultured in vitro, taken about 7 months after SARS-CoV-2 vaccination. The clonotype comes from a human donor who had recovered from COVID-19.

This CDR3 reads CASSFEQMQETQYF. In nucleotides, the CDR3 is TGTGCCAGCAGCTTTGAACAGATGCAAGAGACCCAGTACTTC. The V call is TRBV5-4, the J call TRBJ2-5; D is ambiguous. CDR3 length: 14 residues. The germline CDR1 and CDR2 sequences are SGHNT and YYREEE (reference sequence). Trimming removed 2 bases at V and 2 bases at J, with 10 bases between. The variable domain in full, with the rest retrieved from reference TRBV5-4 and TRBJ2-5, is ETGVTQSPTHLIKTRGQQVTLRCSSQSGHNTVSWYQQALGQGPQFIFQYYREEENGRGNFPPRFSGLQFPNYSSELNVNALELDDSALYLCASSFEQMQETQYFGPGTRLLVL.